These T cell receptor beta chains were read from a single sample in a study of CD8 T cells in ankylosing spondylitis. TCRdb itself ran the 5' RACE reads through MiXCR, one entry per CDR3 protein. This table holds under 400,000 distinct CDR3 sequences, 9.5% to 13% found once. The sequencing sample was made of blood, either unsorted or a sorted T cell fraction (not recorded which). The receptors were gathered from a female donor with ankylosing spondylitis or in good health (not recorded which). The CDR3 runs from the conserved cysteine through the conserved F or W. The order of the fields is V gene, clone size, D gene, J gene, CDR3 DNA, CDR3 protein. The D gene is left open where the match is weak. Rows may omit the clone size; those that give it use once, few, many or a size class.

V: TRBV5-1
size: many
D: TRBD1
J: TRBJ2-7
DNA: TGCGCCAGCACCTGGGACAGAGCTTTGGGCGAGCAGTACTTC
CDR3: CASTWDRALGEQYF

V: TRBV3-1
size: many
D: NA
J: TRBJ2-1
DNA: TGTGCCAGCAGCCAAGATTTCACCGGGGGCTACAATGAGCAGTTCTTC
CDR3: CASSQDFTGGYNEQFF

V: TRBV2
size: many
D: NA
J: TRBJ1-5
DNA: TGTGCCAGCAGTCCCACTCATAGCAATCAGCCCCAGCATTTT
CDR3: CASSPTHSNQPQHF

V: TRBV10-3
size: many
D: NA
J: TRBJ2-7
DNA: TGTGCCATCAGTGGCGTAACAGGGAACTACGAGCAGTACTTC
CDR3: CAISGVTGNYEQYF

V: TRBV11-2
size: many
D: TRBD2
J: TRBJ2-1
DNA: TGTGCCAGCAGGCCGACTAGCGGCCACAATGAGCAGTTCTTC
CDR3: CASRPTSGHNEQFF

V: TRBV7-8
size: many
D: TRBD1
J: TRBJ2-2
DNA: TGTGCCAGCAGCCGCCGGGACAGGGCGAACACCGGGGAGCTGTTTTTT
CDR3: CASSRRDRANTGELFF

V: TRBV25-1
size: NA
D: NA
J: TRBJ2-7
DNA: TGTGCCAGCAGCCGTGCCGGGAGCTCCTACGAGCAGTACTTC
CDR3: CASSRAGSSYEQYF

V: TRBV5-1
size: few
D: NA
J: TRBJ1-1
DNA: TGCGCCAGCAGCTTGGGATCAGGGCATAACACTGAAGCTTTCTTT
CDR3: CASSLGSGHNTEAFF

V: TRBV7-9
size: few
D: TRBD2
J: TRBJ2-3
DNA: TGTGCCAGCAGCTTAGCGAAGGGCGGGAGAACAGATACGCAGTATTTT
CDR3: CASSLAKGGRTDTQYF

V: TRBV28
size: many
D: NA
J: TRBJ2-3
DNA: TGTGCCAGCAGTCCCCGGCAAGATACGCAGTATTTT
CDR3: CASSPRQDTQYF

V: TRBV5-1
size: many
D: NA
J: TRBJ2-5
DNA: TGCGCCAGCAGCCCGGATGACAGGAGACAAGAGACCCAGTACTTC
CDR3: CASSPDDRRQETQYF

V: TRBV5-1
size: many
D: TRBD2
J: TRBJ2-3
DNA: TGCGCCAGCAGCTTTCAAGCGGGAGGTGATACGCAGTATTTT
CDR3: CASSFQAGGDTQYF

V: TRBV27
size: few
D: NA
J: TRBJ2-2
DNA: TGTGCCAGCAGCCGTGACAAGCGTGCCGGGGAGCTGTTTTTT
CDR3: CASSRDKRAGELFF

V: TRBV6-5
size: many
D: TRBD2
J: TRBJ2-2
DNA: TGTGCCAGCAGTTACCTGCGGGGGTTTAACACCGGGGAGCTGTTTTTT
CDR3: CASSYLRGFNTGELFF

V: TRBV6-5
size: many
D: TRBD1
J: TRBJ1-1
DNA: TGTGCCAGCAGTTACGCCGGGGGACAGGGTGAAGCTTTCTTT
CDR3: CASSYAGGQGEAFF

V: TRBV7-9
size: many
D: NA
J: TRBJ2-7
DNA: TGTGCCAGCGCATATCAGGGGAGGTACGAGCAGTACTTC
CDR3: CASAYQGRYEQYF

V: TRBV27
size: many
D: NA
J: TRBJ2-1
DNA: TGTGCCGCCGGAGGGTCCTACAATGAGCAGTTCTTC
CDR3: CAAGGSYNEQFF

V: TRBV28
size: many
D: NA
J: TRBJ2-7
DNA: TGTGCCAGCAATCCCGGGCGGCTAGCGCTTACCTACGAGCAGTACTTC
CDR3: CASNPGRLALTYEQYF

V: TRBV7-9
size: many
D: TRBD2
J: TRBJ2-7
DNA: TGTGCCAGCAGCTCCAGCGGGGCAGGCGCTTACGAGCAGTACTTC
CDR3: CASSSSGAGAYEQYF

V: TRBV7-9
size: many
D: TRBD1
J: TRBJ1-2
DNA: TGTGCCAGCAGCGAGCCGGGACAGGTTACCTATGGCTACACCTTC
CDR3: CASSEPGQVTYGYTF

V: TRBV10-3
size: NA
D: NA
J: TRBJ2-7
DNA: TGTGCCATCAGGCAGGGTTCCGAGCAGTACTTC
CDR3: CAIRQGSEQYF

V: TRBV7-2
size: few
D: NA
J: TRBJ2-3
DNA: TGTGCCAGCAGCTTATCACAGAGCACAGATACGCAGTATTTT
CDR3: CASSLSQSTDTQYF

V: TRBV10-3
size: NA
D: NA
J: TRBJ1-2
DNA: TGTGCCATCGCAGACTTCAACTATGGCTACACCTTC
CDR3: CAIADFNYGYTF

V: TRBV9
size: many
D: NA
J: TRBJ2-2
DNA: TGTGCCAGCAGCCCCGAGAGAGGGGCTCTCACCGGGGAGCTGTTTTTT
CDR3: CASSPERGALTGELFF

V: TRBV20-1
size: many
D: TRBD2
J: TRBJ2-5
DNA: TGCAGTGCTAGAGCTCGGGAGGCCTCGTACCAAGAGACCCAGTACTTC
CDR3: CSARAREASYQETQYF

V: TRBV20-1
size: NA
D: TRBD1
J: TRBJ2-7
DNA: TGCAGTGCTAGAGATCAAACCGGGACAGGCTCCGAGCAGTACTTC
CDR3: CSARDQTGTGSEQYF

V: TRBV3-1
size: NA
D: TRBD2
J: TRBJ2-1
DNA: TGTGCCAGCAGCCAAGAAGGGACTAGCGGGAGCTCCTACAATGAGCAGTTCTTC
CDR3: CASSQEGTSGSSYNEQFF

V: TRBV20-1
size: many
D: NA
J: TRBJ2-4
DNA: TGCAGTGCTAGAGACGAGTTAGGTTACAAAAACATTCAGTACTTC
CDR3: CSARDELGYKNIQYF

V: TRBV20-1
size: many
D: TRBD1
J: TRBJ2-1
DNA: TGCAGTGCTAGAGATTTAGCCAGGGGGCGCGACAATGAGCAGTTCTTC
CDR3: CSARDLARGRDNEQFF

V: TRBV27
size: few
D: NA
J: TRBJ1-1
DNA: TGTGCCAGCAGTTTGTACGCAGGGGAGAACACTGAAGCTTTCTTT
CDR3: CASSLYAGENTEAFF

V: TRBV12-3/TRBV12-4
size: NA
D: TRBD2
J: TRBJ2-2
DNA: TGTGCCAGCAGTTCCCTAGCGGGAGGGCTGAACACCGGGGAGCTGTTTTTT
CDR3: CASSSLAGGLNTGELFF

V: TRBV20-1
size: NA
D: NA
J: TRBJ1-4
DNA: TGCAGTGCTAGAGTCGCCGGAGAAAAACTGTTTTTT
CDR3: CSARVAGEKLFF

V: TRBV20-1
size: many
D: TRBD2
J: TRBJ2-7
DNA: TGCAGTGCTAGAGACACGATGACTAGCGGGATGGAGTACTTC
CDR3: CSARDTMTSGMEYF

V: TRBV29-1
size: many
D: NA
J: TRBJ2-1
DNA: TGCAGCGCCCAGTCAATGGGACTCACATACAATGAGCAGTTCTTC
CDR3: CSAQSMGLTYNEQFF

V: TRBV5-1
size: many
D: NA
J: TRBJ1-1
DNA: TGCGCCAGCAGCTTAATAAGAGGGAACACTGAAGCTTTCTTT
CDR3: CASSLIRGNTEAFF

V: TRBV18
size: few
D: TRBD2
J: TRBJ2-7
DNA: TGTGCCAGCTCAATACGCCCCCCGGGACTAGACGAGCAGTACTTC
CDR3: CASSIRPPGLDEQYF

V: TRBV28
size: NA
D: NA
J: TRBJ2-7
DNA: TGTGCCAGTCAGCGGCAGGGGCTTTCCTACGAGCAGTACTTC
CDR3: CASQRQGLSYEQYF

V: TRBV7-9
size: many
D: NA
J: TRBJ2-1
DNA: TGTGCCAGCAGCCCAACAATGCGGCTGAGCTCCTACAATGAGCAGTTCTTC
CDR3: CASSPTMRLSSYNEQFF

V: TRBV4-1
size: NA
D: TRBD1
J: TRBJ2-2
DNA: TGCGCCAGCAGCCTCACAGGGACAGGGGGCACCGGGGAGCTGTTTTTT
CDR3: CASSLTGTGGTGELFF

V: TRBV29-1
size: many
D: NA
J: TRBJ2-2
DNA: TGCAGCGTTTGGGGACCAGCGAACACCGGGGAGCTGTTTTTT
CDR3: CSVWGPANTGELFF

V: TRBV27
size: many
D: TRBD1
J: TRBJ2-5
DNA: TGTGCCAGCAGTTCCTCGACAGGGAGGACCCAGTACTTC
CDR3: CASSSSTGRTQYF

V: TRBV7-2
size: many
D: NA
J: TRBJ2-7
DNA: TGTGCCAGCAGCTTAGGACAGCGCTACGAGCAGTACTTC
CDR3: CASSLGQRYEQYF

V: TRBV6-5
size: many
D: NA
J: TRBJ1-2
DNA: TGTGCCAGCAGTTACCCCCTGGGTGGCTACACCTTC
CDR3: CASSYPLGGYTF

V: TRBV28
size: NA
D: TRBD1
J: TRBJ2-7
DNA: TGTGCCAGCAAAGCTAGGACAGGGAGAAGAATTAGCTCCTACGAGCAGTACTTC
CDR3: CASKARTGRRISSYEQYF

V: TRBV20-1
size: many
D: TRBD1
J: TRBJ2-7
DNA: TGCAGTGCTAGAGAGGGGACAGGGGGAAACTACGAGCAGTACTTC
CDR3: CSAREGTGGNYEQYF

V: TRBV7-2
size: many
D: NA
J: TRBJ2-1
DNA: TGTGCCAGCAGCTTAGCGGGGGCCCACTACAATGAGCAGTTCTTC
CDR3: CASSLAGAHYNEQFF

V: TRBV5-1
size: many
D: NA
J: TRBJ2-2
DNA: TGCGCCAGCAGCCTCCGGCCACAGGGCAACTTAAACACCGGGGAGCTGTTTTTT
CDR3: CASSLRPQGNLNTGELFF

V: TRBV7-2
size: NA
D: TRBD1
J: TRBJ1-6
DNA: TGTGCCAGCAGCTTAGGGGGGACAGGGAATTCACCCCTCCACTTT
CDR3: CASSLGGTGNSPLHF

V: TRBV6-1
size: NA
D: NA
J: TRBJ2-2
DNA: TGTGCCAGCAGCCTTACCCCGGGACCGATAACCGGGGAGCTGTTTTTT
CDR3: CASSLTPGPITGELFF

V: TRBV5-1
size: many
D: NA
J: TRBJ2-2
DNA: TGCGCCAGCAGCTCTTTGCAGACGAACACCGGGGAGCTGTTTTTT
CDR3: CASSSLQTNTGELFF

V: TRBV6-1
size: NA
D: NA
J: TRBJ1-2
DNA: TGTGCCAGCATGATTCGATCAGGAGTACCTAACTATGGCTACACCTTC
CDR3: CASMIRSGVPNYGYTF

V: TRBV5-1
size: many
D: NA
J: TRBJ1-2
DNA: TGCGCCAGCACCCGTTCCGGGAACTATGGCTACACCTTC
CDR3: CASTRSGNYGYTF

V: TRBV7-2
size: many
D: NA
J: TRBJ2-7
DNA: TGTGCCAGCAGGGCCCCGAGCTCCTACGAGCAGTACTTC
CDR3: CASRAPSSYEQYF

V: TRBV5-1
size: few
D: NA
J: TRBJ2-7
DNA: TGCGCCAGCAGCTTCGATCCGGACTCCTACGAGCAGTACTTC
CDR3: CASSFDPDSYEQYF

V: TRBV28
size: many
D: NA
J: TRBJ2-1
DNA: TGTGCCAGCAGTTTATTGGGCGGTCCACAGTTCTTC
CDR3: CASSLLGGPQFF

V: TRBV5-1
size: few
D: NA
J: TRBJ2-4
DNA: TGCGCCAGCAGCTTTGGGAGAGGAGTCCAATTAGGCAACATTCAGTACTTC
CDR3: CASSFGRGVQLGNIQYF

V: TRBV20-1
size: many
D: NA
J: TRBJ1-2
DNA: TGCAGTGCTAGAGGAGCGCCCGGCTACACCTTC
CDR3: CSARGAPGYTF

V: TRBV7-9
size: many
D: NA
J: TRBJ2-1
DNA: TGTGCCAGCAGCTGGTCCGGGGGCCAGAGCTCCTACAATGAGCAGTTCTTC
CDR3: CASSWSGGQSSYNEQFF

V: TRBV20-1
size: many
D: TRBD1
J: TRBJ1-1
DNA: TGCAGTGGAAGGCAGGGGGCTTCTACCCTGAACACTGAAGCTTTCTTT
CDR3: CSGRQGASTLNTEAFF